Shown below are 23 T cell receptor beta chains from a single sample sequenced in a study of PD-L1 blockade in urothelial cancer. Time point in this sample: pretreatment peripheral blood. Using immunoSEQ multiplex PCR, the repertoire was profiled, and TCRdb retains in-frame clones only, with some absent. This table has 95,000 or so clones, 87% appearing once. The sequenced sample was PBMCs, obtained around atezolizumab (anti-PD-L1) treatment. These receptors originate from a man in his sixties with urothelial cancer.

The J gene is TRBJ1-5, the V gene TRBV5-4; unclear D gene. Germline loops: CDR1 SGHNT, CDR2 YYREEE (reference sequence). The V gene lost 3 bases and the J gene lost 7 bases, with 14 bases spanning the gap. The CDR3 has 14 amino acids. CDR3: CASSWRGRGQPQHF. CDR3 in DNA: TGTGCCAGCAGCTGGCGGGGAAGAGGGCAGCCCCAGCATTTT. The full variable domain, rest sourced from reference TRBV5-4 and TRBJ1-5, is ETGVTQSPTHLIKTRGQQVTLRCSSQSGHNTVSWYQQALGQGPQFIFQYYREEENGRGNFPPRFSGLQFPNYSSELNVNALELDDSALYLCASSWRGRGQPQHFGDGTRLSIL.

This sequence joins TRBV7-2 and TRBJ1-4; 7 positions match TRBD1. The J segment lost 7 bases and the V segment lost 3 bases, leaving 14 bases of the junction unmatched. This CDR3 comprises 17 residues. In germline, CDR1 is SGHTA, CDR2 FQGNSA. Here the CDR3 reads CASSLGPQGTETEKLFF. The CDR3 DNA is TGTGCCAGCAGCTTGGGGCCACAGGGGACGGAGACTGAAAAACTGTTTTTT.

This chain uses TRBV5-1 with TRBJ2-7, with D maybe TRBD1 (5 bases). This CDR3 region has 16 residues. V dropped 4 bases and J dropped 4 bases, with 21 bases sitting between them. From germline, CDR1 is SGHRS and CDR2 YFSETQ. The CDR3 loop reads CASSLTPDRQPYEQYF. The CDR3 coding sequence is TGCGCCAGCAGCCTTACCCCCGACAGACAGCCTTACGAGCAGTACTTC.

This chain links TRBV6-1 with TRBJ2-1, with TRBD2 as a possible D gene (6 bases). The CDR3 is made up of 15 amino acids. Between the trimmed V and J ends, which lost 2 bases and 8 bases, there was a span of 16 bases. CDR1 and CDR2 (germline): MNHNS, SASEGT. CDR3 in amino acids: CASSEFGYRGDEQFF. Here the CDR3 DNA reads TGTGCCAGCAGTGAATTTGGTTATCGCGGGGATGAGCAGTTCTTC.

CDR3 loop: CASSLAPSSGTYNEQFF. In DNA form, the CDR3 reads TGCGCCAGCAGCTTGGCCCCTTCTAGCGGGACTTACAATGAGCAGTTCTTC. This chain connects TRBV5-1 to TRBJ2-1; 9 bases fit TRBD2. V was clipped by 0 bases and J by 4 bases; unmatched bases: 8. CDR1 is SGHRS and CDR2 is YFSETQ in the germline V gene. The CDR3 has 17 residues.

This CDR3 reads CASTISGQGTAGELFF. The CDR3, as DNA: TGTGCCAGCACCATAAGCGGACAGGGGACGGCCGGGGAGCTGTTTTTT. The V and J genes are TRBV2 and TRBJ2-2; 9 bases are shared with TRBD1. The CDR3 contains 16 residues. The V and J ends lost 7 bases and 6 bases, in that order; junction bases with no gene match: 12. CDR1 is SNHLY, CDR2 FYNNEI, per germline.

V and J are TRBV5-1 and TRBJ2-1; TRBD2 agrees at 7 bases. Germline CDR1 SGHRS, CDR2 YFSETQ. This CDR3 contains 15 residues. Trimming at V came to 5 bases and at J to 0 bases, leaving 5 bases not matched to a gene. The CDR3 nucleotides read TGCGCCAGCAGGCTTCGGGGGGACTCCTACAATGAGCAGTTCTTC. Translated, it gives CASRLRGDSYNEQFF. Complete variable domain (other parts from reference TRBV5-1 and TRBJ2-1): KAGVTQTPRYLIKTRGQQVTLSCSPISGHRSVSWYQQTPGQGLQFLFEYFSETQRNKGNFPGRFSGRQFSNSRSEMNVSTLELGDSALYLCASRLRGDSYNEQFFGPGTRLTVL.

This rearrangement joins TRBV7-2 to TRBJ2-3; 11 bases are shared with TRBD2. The V gene end was trimmed by 1 base and the J gene end by 3 bases; junction bases not matched to a gene: 6. The CDR3 runs 17 residues. CDR1 and CDR2 (germline): SGHTA, FQGNSA. For the CDR3, the DNA is TGTGCCAGCAGCTTAGGGGCCCTAGCGGGGGGAACAGATACGCAGTATTTT. Translation: CASSLGALAGGTDTQYF.

The chain employs TRBV7-2 and TRBJ1-5; tentative D call: TRBD1 (5 bases). Trimming shortened V by 0 bases and J by 7 bases, and 7 bases separated the two germline ends. The germline gives CDR1 SGHTA, CDR2 FQGNSA. CDR3 size: 13 residues. DNA for the CDR3: TGTGCCAGCAGCTTAGCGGACATACAGCCCCAGCATTTT. Protein product: CASSLADIQPQHF.

This rearrangement joins TRBV28 to TRBJ2-7; possible D gene TRBD1, 8 bases. Trimming shortened V by 5 bases and J by 6 bases, and 32 bases separated the two germline ends. Germline-derived CDR1 and CDR2 are MDHEN and SYDVKM. The CDR3 has 19 residues. Here the CDR3 reads CASSGGGTGHKGRQTEQYF. The CDR3 DNA follows: TGTGCCAGCAGTGGGGGGGGGACAGGTCACAAAGGAAGGCAAACCGAGCAGTACTTC.

This chain links TRBV27 with TRBJ1-1, with TRBD1 as a possible D gene (5 bases). The CDR3 spans 17 residues. With 0 bases removed from V and 4 bases from J, the gap between germline ends came to 18 bases. Germline lookup yields CDR1 MNHEY and CDR2 SMNVEV (reference sequence). DNA of the CDR3: TGTGCCAGCAGTTTATCCCCCGCCCTCAGGGTTGGCACTGAAGCTTTCTTT. Translated, it gives CASSLSPALRVGTEAFF.

CDR3 loop: CASSPPGGPAFF. The CDR3 nucleotides read TGTGCCAGCAGCCCCCCTGGGGGCCCGGCTTTCTTT. The V call is TRBV9, the J call TRBJ1-1; D might be TRBD1 (6 bases). V was clipped by 4 bases and J by 11 bases, with 15 bases between them. Germline CDR1 is SGDLS and CDR2 is YYNGEE. CDR3 length equals 12 residues.

In this sample, this clone turned up once. This rearrangement joins TRBV6-6 to TRBJ1-1; D might be TRBD1 (5 bases). The V gene's germline CDR1 is MNHNY and CDR2 SVGAGI (reference sequence). CDR3 size: 15 residues. V was clipped by 6 bases and J by 3 bases, with 17 bases between them. DNA of the CDR3: TGTGCCAGCAGGCCGGGGGGGAGGGAGGACACTGAAGCTTTCTTT. Translation: CASRPGGREDTEAFF.

This chain uses TRBV18 with TRBJ2-1, with D tentatively TRBD2 (6 bases). Trimming stripped 3 bases from V and 2 bases from J, with 11 bases between. The CDR3 runs to 15 residues. The germline V gene has CDR1 KGHSH and CDR2 LQKENI. CDR3 nucleotide sequence: TGTGCCAGCTCACCGGGGGGAGGAGCCTACAATGAGCAGTTCTTC. It codes for CASSPGGGAYNEQFF.

The chain couples TRBV28 to TRBJ2-5, with TRBD1 matching 7 bases. Germline CDR1 and CDR2: MDHEN and SYDVKM. The CDR3 runs to 14 residues. J was trimmed by 4 bases and V by 7 bases; bases with no gene match: 9. The CDR3 loop reads CASTPPGTAETQYF. CDR3 bases: TGTGCCAGCACCCCCCCGGGGACAGCAGAGACCCAGTACTTC. The whole variable domain, remainder taken from reference TRBV28 and TRBJ2-5, is DVKVTQSSRYLVKRTGEKVFLECVQDMDHENMFWYRQDPGLGLRLIYFSYDVKMKEKGDIPEGYSVSREKKERFSLILESASTNQTSMYLCASTPPGTAETQYFGPGTRLLVL.

The J gene is TRBJ2-7, the V gene TRBV27, with D possibly TRBD1 on 6 matching bases. This CDR3 comprises 14 residues. The V and J ends lost 5 bases and 6 bases respectively, with 17 bases between them. Germline CDR1 and CDR2: MNHEY and SMNVEV (reference sequence). The CDR3 region has the DNA TGTGCCAGCAGTGGCCATACACAGGGCGGCGAGCAGTACTTC. Amino acid sequence: CASSGHTQGGEQYF.

The V and J genes are TRBV10-1 and TRBJ1-2, with 7 bases lining up with TRBD1. V shed 0 bases, J shed 3 bases, and the junction held 1 base outside the gene matches. This CDR3 has 14 residues. The germline CDR1 and CDR2 sequences are WNHNN and SYGVQD (reference sequence). DNA of the CDR3: TGCGCCAGCAGTGAGTCTCAGGGGGACTATGGCTACACCTTC. This translates into CASSESQGDYGYTF.

This chain links TRBV7-2 with TRBJ2-7; D may be TRBD1 (6 bases). The CDR3 spans 16 residues. Germline CDR1 and CDR2: SGHTA and FQGNSA. Trimming left V 3 bases short and J 0 bases short, with 15 bases between. The CDR3 protein is CASSLDSNIRSYEQYF. In nucleotides, the CDR3 is TGTGCCAGCAGCTTGGACAGCAACATTCGCTCCTACGAGCAGTACTTC.

The chain recombines TRBV7-3 with TRBJ2-5, with D possibly matching TRBD2 (6 bases). Per the germline V gene, CDR1 is SGHTA and CDR2 is FQGTGA. Trimming stripped 4 bases from V and 5 bases from J, with 17 bases between. This CDR3 comprises 15 residues. CDR3 nucleotide sequence: TGTGCCAGCAGCTCCGGTATAGTCGGGAGCGAGACCCAGTACTTC. The encoded protein is CASSSGIVGSETQYF.

The V call is TRBV7-2, the J call TRBJ2-7; TRBD2 agrees at 11 bases. Germline CDR1 is SGHTA and CDR2 is FQGNSA. The CDR3 sequence is 17 residues long. V shed 5 bases and J 0 bases; nucleotides not matched to a gene: 9. CDR3 DNA sequence: TGTGCCAGCAGCCTGCCCCTAGCGGGGGGTCTCTCCTACGAGCAGTACTTC. Its protein is CASSLPLAGGLSYEQYF. Looking up the rest from reference TRBV7-2 and TRBJ2-7 gives the full variable domain: GAGVSQSPSNKVTEKGKDVELRCDPISGHTALYWYRQSLGQGLEFLIYFQGNSAPDKSGLPSDRFSAERTGGSVSTLTIQRTQQEDSAVYLCASSLPLAGGLSYEQYFGPGTRLTVT.

V gene TRBV6-4 combines with J gene TRBJ1-1, with a possible D match to TRBD1 (5 bases). Germline V gene sequence: CDR1 MRHNA, CDR2 SNTAGT. The CDR3 runs to 14 residues. V lost 6 bases to trimming and J lost 0 bases, with 11 bases between them. CDR3 bases: TGTGCCAGCAGGAAAACAGGACTGAACACTGAAGCTTTCTTT. Translating it yields CASRKTGLNTEAFF.

The chain couples TRBV19 to TRBJ2-1, with a tentative D call TRBD1 (5 bases). The length of the CDR3 is 15 residues. V was cut by 4 bases and J by 6 bases, with 16 bases left in between. Looked up from germline, CDR1 is LNHDA and CDR2 is SQIVND (reference sequence). CDR3 residues: CASSSTGTVVNEQFF. DNA for the CDR3: TGTGCCAGTAGTAGTACAGGTACAGTGGTCAATGAGCAGTTCTTC.

The chain carries TRBV11-3 and TRBJ2-1; D possibly matches TRBD1 or TRBD2 (6 bases each). The CDR3 consists of 15 residues. The germline CDR1 and CDR2 sequences are SGHNT and YENEEA. Trimming cost V 5 bases and J 7 bases, with 18 bases left between them. CDR3 in DNA: TGTGCCAGCAGCCTAGGAGGGACACAACAAAATGAGCAGTTCTTC. It codes for CASSLGGTQQNEQFF.